Shown below are 20 T cell receptor beta chains from a single sample sequenced in a study of blood T cells in healthy people across ages. Primed by a sample-barcoded 5' primer and a J-beta primer mix, a second PCR proceeded for 7 to 11 cycles. TCRdb reprocessed the 5' RACE reads with MiXCR, giving one entry per CDR3 protein. Of 600,000 to 1,000,000 distinct CDR3 sequences in the sample, 58% were seen once. Material for sequencing was blood. The receptors originated from a man aged 25-45 years in good health.

The chain employs TRBV7-6 and TRBJ1-2; D ambiguous. Germline CDR1 SGHVS, CDR2 FNYEAQ. The CDR3 has 13 amino acids. Trimming took 5 bases from V and 8 from J, leaving 15 bases between them. The CDR3 loop reads CASSVDNYSGYTF. The CDR3 nucleotides read TGTGCCAGCAGCGTCGACAATTACTCCGGCTACACCTTC. Variable domain in full (rest from reference TRBV7-6 and TRBJ1-2): GAGVSQSPRYKVTKRGQDVALRCDPISGHVSLYWYRQALGQGPEFLTYFNYEAQQDKSGLPNDRFSAERPEGSISTLTIQRTEQRDSAMYRCASSVDNYSGYTFGSGTRLTVV.

This sequence joins TRBV14 and TRBJ2-1; no reliable D call. The CDR3 consists of 15 residues. Germline loops: CDR1 SGHDN, CDR2 FVKESK. Trimming took 2 bases from V and 6 from J, leaving 14 bases between them. The CDR3 DNA reads as TGTGCCAGCAGCCAACTTGCGGCCCCCGTCAATGAGCAGTTCTTC. Translating it yields CASSQLAAPVNEQFF.

V is TRBV9 and J is TRBJ2-2; 11 bases fit TRBD1. The junction had 9 bases not matched to a gene; V was cut back by 0 bases and J by 5 bases. The length of the CDR3 is 18 residues. From germline, CDR1 is SGDLS and CDR2 YYNGEE. This CDR3 is CASSVDPGQGVYTGELFF. The CDR3 DNA reads TGTGCCAGCAGCGTAGATCCGGGACAGGGGGTTTATACCGGGGAGCTGTTTTTT.

This clonotype was seen repeatedly, ten times or more. The rearrangement uses TRBV4-2 and TRBJ2-5, with no clear D. The CDR3 runs to 18 residues. CDR1 LGHNA and CDR2 YNFKEQ come from the germline V gene. Deletions cut 4 bases from V and 0 bases from J, with 21 bases between. The CDR3 coding sequence is TGTGCCAGCAGCCCGCAGCGAGCGAATAAAGCGTACCAAGAGACCCAGTACTTC. It specifies CASSPQRANKAYQETQYF.

The V gene is TRBV14, the J gene TRBJ2-2, with D unresolved. The CDR3 consists of 17 residues. Germline CDR1 and CDR2: SGHDN and FVKESK. The germline V and J ends were trimmed by 5 bases and 0 bases, with 16 bases remaining between them. The chain's CDR3 is CASSIDGRSSNTGELFF. The CDR3 DNA follows: TGTGCCAGCAGCATCGACGGACGTAGTTCGAACACCGGGGAGCTGTTTTTT.

J is TRBJ2-7 and V is TRBV12-3 or TRBV12-4; 7 nucleotides align to TRBD1. The trim removed 3 bases at V and 3 bases at J, leaving 2 bases unmatched. This CDR3 contains 13 residues. Here the CDR3 reads CASSFGTVYEQYF. CDR3 nucleotide sequence: TGTGCCAGCAGTTTCGGGACAGTCTACGAGCAGTACTTC.

This chain uses TRBV7-2 with TRBJ2-7, with TRBD2 identical over 9 bases. This CDR3 has 15 amino acids. Germline V gives CDR1 SGHTA, CDR2 FQGNSA. Unmatched junction bases numbered 10, after V lost 7 bases and J lost 3 bases. CDR3 residues: CASKAGGTLSYEQYF. CDR3 in DNA: TGTGCCAGCAAAGCGGGAGGCACCTTAAGCTACGAGCAGTACTTC. Full variable domain (rest looked up from reference TRBV7-2 and TRBJ2-7): GAGVSQSPSNKVTEKGKDVELRCDPISGHTALYWYRQSLGQGLEFLIYFQGNSAPDKSGLPSDRFSAERTGGSVSTLTIQRTQQEDSAVYLCASKAGGTLSYEQYFGPGTRLTVT.

The CDR3 DNA reads TGTGCCCGAGAGGTGGGCAATGAGCAGTTCTTC. Protein product: CAREVGNEQFF. V usage is TRBV10-3 and J usage is TRBJ2-1; D unclear. The CDR3 is 11 residues long. V was trimmed by 11 bases and J by 6 bases, leaving 11 bases between them. Germline V gives CDR1 ENHRY, CDR2 SYGVKD.

The table lists this clonotype with a few counts. The chain combines TRBV5-1 with TRBJ2-1; D is unresolved. Germline CDR1 is SGHRS and CDR2 is YFSETQ. CDR3 length: 13 residues. Trimming shortened V by 0 bases and J by 5 bases, and 6 bases separated the two germline ends. The CDR3 DNA reads TGCGCCAGCAGCTTGGTCCTGGACAATGAGCAGTTCTTC. Translated: CASSLVLDNEQFF.

V usage is TRBV11-2 and J usage is TRBJ1-2; D is unresolved. The germline V gene has CDR1 SGHAT and CDR2 FQNNGV. With 5 bases removed from V and 2 bases from J, the gap between germline ends came to 12 bases. This CDR3 region has 14 residues. In DNA form, the CDR3 reads TGTGCCAGCAGCGCGAGGGTTGGGAACTATGGCTACACCTTC. It is translated as CASSARVGNYGYTF.

The chain combines TRBV5-1 with TRBJ2-1; TRBD2 aligns across 10 bases. Germline lookup yields CDR1 SGHRS and CDR2 YFSETQ. V gave up 1 base and J gave up 8 bases; unmatched junction bases: 9. The CDR3 has 16 amino acids. For the CDR3, the DNA is TGCGCCAGCAGCTTGAGGAGCGGGGGGGCCTGGTATGAGCAGTTCTTC. Translation gives CASSLRSGGAWYEQFF.

This sequence joins TRBV29-1 and TRBJ2-5; D might be TRBD1 or TRBD2, each matching 6 bases. This CDR3 is 13 amino acids long. V was cut by 6 bases and J by 5 bases, with 16 bases left in between. Per germline, CDR1 SQVTM and CDR2 ANQGSEA. DNA for the CDR3: TGCAGCGTCGACCACAGGGAGGCGGAGACCCAGTACTTC. It yields the protein CSVDHREAETQYF. The whole variable domain, remainder taken from reference TRBV29-1 and TRBJ2-5, is SAVISQKPSRDICQRGTSLTIQCQVDSQVTMMFWYRQQPGQSLTLIATANQGSEATYESGFVIDKFPISRPNLTFSTLTVSNMSPEDSSIYLCSVDHREAETQYFGPGTRLLVL.

The chain links TRBV27 to TRBJ2-1, with D possibly called TRBD1 or TRBD2 (5 bases each). The CDR3 runs 15 residues. The V gene's germline CDR1 is MNHEY and CDR2 SMNVEV (reference sequence). Trimming stripped 9 bases from V and 7 bases from J, with 22 bases between. CDR3 protein: CASSIARGRGNEQFF. DNA for the CDR3: TGTGCCAGTTCAATCGCCCGGGGCCGGGGAAATGAGCAGTTCTTC.

The chain carries TRBV7-2 and TRBJ1-6, with D unresolved. The germline CDR1 and CDR2 sequences are SGHTA and FQGNSA. The V end was cut by 3 bases, the J end by 9 bases, with 15 bases between. The CDR3 loop spans 15 amino acids. The CDR3 reads CASSFRIKEGSPLHF. CDR3 nucleotide sequence: TGTGCCAGCAGCTTTAGGATCAAGGAAGGTTCACCCCTCCACTTT.

This chain joins TRBV7-9 and TRBJ1-2, with D unresolved. V lost 0 bases and J lost 0, with 8 bases in between. The CDR3 consists of 15 residues. CDR1 is SEHNR, CDR2 FQNEAQ, per germline (reference sequence). CDR3 DNA sequence: TGTGCCAGCAGCTTAGCTGGGGAAGCTAACTATGGCTACACCTTC. Its protein is CASSLAGEANYGYTF.

V is TRBV15 and J is TRBJ2-3, with 7 positions matching TRBD1. The J segment lost 2 bases and the V segment lost 0 bases, leaving 8 bases of the junction unmatched. This CDR3 spans 17 amino acids. CDR1 and CDR2 (germline): LNHNV, YYDKDF (reference sequence). The chain's CDR3 is CATSREYRGRYTDTQYF. As DNA, the CDR3 is TGTGCCACCAGCAGAGAATACAGGGGAAGGTACACAGATACGCAGTATTTT.

DNA of the CDR3: TGTGCCAGCAGTGAATGGGCAGGGGATGGCTACACCTTC. Encoded protein: CASSEWAGDGYTF. The rearrangement joins TRBV6-1 to TRBJ1-2, with D maybe TRBD1 (6 bases). Germline V gives CDR1 MNHNS, CDR2 SASEGT. V was cut by 2 bases and J by 6 bases, with 10 bases left in between. The CDR3 has 13 amino acids.

This clonotype has at least ten counts. The chain couples TRBV4-2 to TRBJ2-3, with a weak D call TRBD2 (5 bases). Germline V gene sequence: CDR1 LGHNA, CDR2 YNFKEQ. Between the trimmed V and J ends, which lost 2 bases and 0 bases, there was a span of 9 bases. The CDR3 contains 15 residues. The CDR3, as DNA: TGTGCCAGCAGCCAACAAGCGGATAGCACAGATACGCAGTATTTT. Protein product: CASSQQADSTDTQYF.

In the case of this clonotype: The junction departs from the called germline gene at one end, perhaps through a read error. The J gene is TRBJ1-2, the V gene TRBV2; TRBD1 aligns across 7 bases. Looked up from germline, CDR1 is SNHLY and CDR2 is FYNNEI. The CDR3 sequence is 11 residues long. CDR3 protein: CVSRGGLGYTF. The CDR3, as DNA: TGTGTCAGCAGGGGGGGGCTAGGCTACACCTTC.

This chain links TRBV27 with TRBJ2-7; TRBD1 matches 8 bases. V lost 0 bases to trimming and J lost 4 bases; unmatched junction nucleotides: 8. The CDR3 consists of 16 residues. Germline values: CDR1 MNHEY, CDR2 SMNVEV (reference sequence). The CDR3 DNA reads as TGTGCCAGCAGTTTATCTCTGGGACAGGAGTTATACGAGCAGTACTTC. It encodes CASSLSLGQELYEQYF.